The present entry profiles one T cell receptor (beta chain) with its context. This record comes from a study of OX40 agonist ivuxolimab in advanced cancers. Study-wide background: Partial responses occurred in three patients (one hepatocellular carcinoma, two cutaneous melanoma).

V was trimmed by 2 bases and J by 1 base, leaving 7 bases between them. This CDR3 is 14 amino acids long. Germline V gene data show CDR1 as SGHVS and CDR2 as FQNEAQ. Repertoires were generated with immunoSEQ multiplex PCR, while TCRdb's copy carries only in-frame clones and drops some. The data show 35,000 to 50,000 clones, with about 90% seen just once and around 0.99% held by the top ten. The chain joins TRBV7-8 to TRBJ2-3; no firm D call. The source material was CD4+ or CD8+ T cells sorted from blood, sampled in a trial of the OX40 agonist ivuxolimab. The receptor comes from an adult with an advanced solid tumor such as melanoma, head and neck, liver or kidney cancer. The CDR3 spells CASSLSSGTDTQYF. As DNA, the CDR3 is TGTGCCAGCAGCTTATCCAGCGGCACAGATACGCAGTATTTT.